Shown below are 17 T cell receptor beta chains from a single sample sequenced in a study of blood T cells in healthy people across ages. With a J-beta primer mix and a sample-barcoded 5' primer, a second PCR ran roughly 7 to 11 cycles. TCRdb reanalysed the 5' RACE reads using MiXCR and keeps one entry per CDR3 protein. This sample carries some 850,000 distinct CDR3 sequences, roughly 25% of them seen once, and the ten largest clones take about 2.9%. These data were likewise used in another study, on T cells of mothers and their children.

The sequencing sample was made of blood. Receptors were obtained from a boy younger than 18 in good health.

This clonotype was counted a few times. This rearrangement joins TRBV10-3 to TRBJ2-5, with D tentatively TRBD2 (6 bases). V gave up 1 base and J gave up 0 bases, with 6 bases separating them. Germline assignment: CDR1 ENHRY and CDR2 SYGVKD. This CDR3 contains 14 residues. For the CDR3, the DNA is TGTGCCATCAGTGAGTGGGAGGACCAAGAGACCCAGTACTTC. This encodes CAISEWEDQETQYF.

The V gene is TRBV11-2, the J gene TRBJ2-3, with D unresolved. This CDR3 has 13 amino acids. Trimming stripped 1 base from V and 6 bases from J, with 8 bases between. Germline CDR1 SGHAT, CDR2 FQNNGV. CDR3 region: CASSLGALDTQYF. The CDR3 nucleotides are TGTGCCAGCAGCTTAGGGGCTTTGGATACGCAGTATTTT.

This clonotype showed up just a few times. This chain joins TRBV20-1 and TRBJ2-1; a weak D match, TRBD1 (8 bases). The germline V and J ends were trimmed by 7 bases and 9 bases, with 19 bases remaining between them. The CDR3 totals 13 residues. CDR1 DFQATT and CDR2 SNEGSKA come from the germline V gene (reference sequence). CDR3 residues: CSGPVTGGGEQFF. The CDR3 bases are TGCAGTGGTCCGGTTACAGGGGGGGGTGAGCAGTTCTTC.

The sample holds a few counts of this clonotype. The chain couples TRBV29-1 to TRBJ2-7, with 8 bases aligning to TRBD1. Trimming took 8 bases from V and 2 from J; bases not matched to a gene: 8. The CDR3 sequence is 13 residues long. The germline gives CDR1 SQVTM, CDR2 ANQGSEA. The CDR3 reads CSLRQGIPYEQYF. The CDR3 region has the DNA TGCAGCTTACGACAGGGGATTCCCTACGAGCAGTACTTC.

The chain carries TRBV10-1 and TRBJ1-5, with 7 bases fitting TRBD1. The V segment lost 6 bases and the J segment 2 bases; nucleotides outside the gene matches: 4. The CDR3 runs to 14 residues. Germline V gene data show CDR1 as WNHNN and CDR2 as SYGVQD (reference sequence). The CDR3 here is CASSRQGRNQPQHF. The CDR3 bases are TGCGCCAGCAGCAGACAGGGACGCAATCAGCCCCAGCATTTT.

The chain employs TRBV12-3 or TRBV12-4 and TRBJ2-5; D possibly corresponds to TRBD1 (6 bases). Trimming removed 4 bases at V and 9 bases at J, with 15 bases between. This CDR3 comprises 13 residues. The CDR3 region has the DNA TGTGCCAGCAGTTCGGACAGTTTTAGAGCCCAGTACTTC. This codes for CASSSDSFRAQYF.

This clonotype was recorded a few times. The chain is built from TRBV12-3 or TRBV12-4 and TRBJ2-6; D is undetermined. Trimming left V 3 bases short and J 2 bases short, with 8 bases between. The CDR3 contains 15 residues. The CDR3 here is CASSFGFAGANVLTF. The CDR3 bases are TGTGCCAGCAGTTTTGGTTTCGCTGGGGCCAACGTCCTGACTTTC.

The gene calls are TRBV29-1 and TRBJ1-2, with TRBD1 matching 10 bases. Germline loops: CDR1 SQVTM, CDR2 ANQGSEA. The trim removed 3 bases at V and 10 bases at J, leaving 5 bases unmatched. This CDR3 contains 12 residues. This CDR3 is CSVDKTGGAYTF. CDR3 in DNA: TGCAGCGTTGACAAGACAGGGGGCGCCTACACCTTC.

The rearrangement uses TRBV7-6 and TRBJ2-5; 12 bases line up with TRBD2. The DNA end is a closer match to TRBJ2-1, so the J assignment may be wrong. The CDR3 covers 15 residues. CDR1 is SGHVS, CDR2 FNYEAQ, per germline. The CDR3 loop reads CASSSRLAGANEQFF. CDR3 nucleotide sequence: TGTGCCAGCAGCTCCCGACTAGCGGGGGCCAATGAGCAGTTCTTC.

The chain is built from TRBV3-1 and TRBJ2-5; a possible D gene is TRBD1 (5 bases). The CDR3 covers 15 residues. Trimming left V 3 bases short and J 1 base short, with 12 bases between. CDR1 is LGHDT, CDR2 YNNKEL, per germline (reference sequence). The CDR3 sequence is CASSQAGRVQETQYF. The CDR3 nucleotides are TGTGCCAGCAGCCAGGCAGGGCGAGTCCAAGAGACCCAGTACTTC.

The V call is TRBV6-2 or TRBV6-3, the J call TRBJ2-5; D is unclear. The V end was cut by 2 bases, the J end by 11 bases, with 9 bases between. Looked up from germline, CDR1 is MNHEY and CDR2 is SVGEGT. The CDR3 loop spans 11 amino acids. The CDR3 is CASSYEKSQYF. For the CDR3, the DNA is TGTGCCAGCAGTTACGAAAAATCTCAGTACTTC.

J is TRBJ2-2 and V is TRBV7-8; D could derive from TRBD1 or TRBD2 (5 bases each). The V gene lost 1 base and the J gene lost 1 base, with 10 bases spanning the gap. CDR3 length equals 16 residues. Germline CDR1 is SGHVS and CDR2 is FQNEAQ. CDR3 DNA sequence: TGTGCCAGCAGCTTAGGTCCAGGGAGGAACACCGGGGAGCTGTTTTTT. It is translated as CASSLGPGRNTGELFF.

The rearrangement uses TRBV30 and TRBJ1-5, with D hard to call. Trimming pared 5 bases from V and 5 bases from J, leaving 19 bases between. This CDR3 comprises 15 residues. Per the germline V gene, CDR1 is GTSNPN and CDR2 is SVGIG (reference sequence). The CDR3 region is CAWSRIGYFDQPQHF. The CDR3 DNA reads as TGTGCCTGGTCCCGGATAGGGTACTTCGATCAGCCCCAGCATTTT.

This clonotype was counted ten times or more. This rearrangement joins TRBV7-9 to TRBJ1-2; a weak D match, TRBD1 (5 bases). This CDR3 has 13 residues. The V end was cut by 1 base, the J end by 8 bases, with 11 bases between. CDR1 SEHNR and CDR2 FQNEAQ come from the germline V gene (reference sequence). CDR3 region: CASSLVQGGGYTF. For the CDR3, the DNA is TGTGCCAGCAGCTTAGTCCAGGGAGGGGGCTACACCTTC.

A note on this clonotype: One end of the junction is discordant with germline, which a read error may explain. The V and J genes are TRBV5-1 and TRBJ2-2; 8 bases agree with TRBD2. Germline V CDR1 and CDR2: SGHRS, YFSETQ. The CDR3 consists of 17 residues. The CDR3 DNA sequence: TGCGCCGGCAGCCCGGGGGGGCAGCCCGCGAACACCGGGGAGCTGTTTTTT. It translates to CAGSPGGQPANTGELFF.

The chain recombines TRBV7-6 with TRBJ2-5; 8 positions match TRBD2. The V gene's germline CDR1 is SGHVS and CDR2 FNYEAQ. Trimming at V came to 1 base and at J to 2 bases, leaving 9 bases not matched to a gene. CDR3 length: 17 amino acids. The CDR3 here is CASSLVPHGGVQETQYF. Here the CDR3 DNA reads TGTGCCAGCAGCTTAGTCCCCCACGGGGGGGTACAAGAGACCCAGTACTTC.

This clonotype was seen more than once but under ten times. The chain combines TRBV11-2 with TRBJ1-1, with D possibly TRBD1 on 5 matching bases. Between the trimmed V and J ends, which lost 3 bases and 4 bases, there was a span of 12 bases. The CDR3 runs to 14 residues. CDR1 SGHAT and CDR2 FQNNGV come from the germline V gene. The DNA for the CDR3 is TGTGCCAGCAGCTTGAACGGGGGGAGCACTGAAGCTTTCTTT. Translation gives CASSLNGGSTEAFF.